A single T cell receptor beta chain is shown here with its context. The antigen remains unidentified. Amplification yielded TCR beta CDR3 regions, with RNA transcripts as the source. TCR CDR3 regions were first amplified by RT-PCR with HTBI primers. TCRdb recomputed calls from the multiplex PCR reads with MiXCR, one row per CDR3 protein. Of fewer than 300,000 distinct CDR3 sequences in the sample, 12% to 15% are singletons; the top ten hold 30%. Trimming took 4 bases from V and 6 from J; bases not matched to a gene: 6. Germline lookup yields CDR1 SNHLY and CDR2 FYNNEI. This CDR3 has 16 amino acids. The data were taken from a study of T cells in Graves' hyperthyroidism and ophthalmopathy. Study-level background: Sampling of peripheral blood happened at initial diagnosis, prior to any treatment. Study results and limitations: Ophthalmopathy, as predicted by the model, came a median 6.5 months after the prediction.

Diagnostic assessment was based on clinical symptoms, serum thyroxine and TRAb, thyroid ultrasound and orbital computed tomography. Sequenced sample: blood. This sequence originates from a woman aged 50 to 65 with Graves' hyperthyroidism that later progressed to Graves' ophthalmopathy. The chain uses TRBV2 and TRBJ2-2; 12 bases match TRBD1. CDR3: CASSGDRGRVAGELFF. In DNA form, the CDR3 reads TGTGCCAGCAGTGGGGACAGGGGGCGCGTCGCCGGGGAGCTGTTTTTT.